This T cell receptor beta chain appears in the sequencing data of a study of tumor and adjacent non-tumor tissue in lung cancer (dated by TCRdb to between 2017 and 2018). A note on the overall study: The cohort included more than nine adenocarcinoma, 2 squamous cell carcinoma and 1 small cell lung cancer patients. Among the approximately 15 patients, ages ranged from roughly 30 to 85 years, about 10 were men and 5 were women, and disease was TNM stage I to III. Sequencing generated a total of roughly 130 million productive TCRbeta reads, averaging approximately 3.8 million reads per sample. The study compared bulk TCRbeta repertoires from lung tumor tissue and matched distant non-tumor lung tissue of some 15 lung cancer patients. For each patient, one tumor sample and one normal lung sample were taken, giving about 29 paired specimens that underwent TCRbeta CDR3 sequencing. Points the paper makes about the study in general: Peripheral blood was not sequenced, so blood TCRbeta repertoires in these lung cancer patients were not examined. Only about 14 patients were in the cohort, and the authors stated that larger samples and more detailed clinical data are needed. Tumor tissue showed significantly higher TCR diversity (inverse Simpson) than normal lung tissue, at about 410 vs 180 (P = 0.0075, Mann-Whitney U test). Significantly higher TCR diversity was found in younger patients, and higher tumor TCR diversity was associated with shorter overall and disease-free survival. Neither the sequencing platform nor unique molecular identifiers are mentioned in the methods. The top 100 clones accounted for a significantly larger cumulative portion of the repertoire in normal lung than in tumor tissue.

Of note for this clonotype: Its specific antigen is unknown. No base-level quality is on record; no much larger clone is a single base apart.

Library construction relied on multiplex PCR. Sequencing took place on an Illumina HiSeq 2500. TCRbeta libraries were constructed through three rounds of nested PCR with primers (Table S4) according to protocols adapted from ARM-PCR. Before sequencing, PCR products of 200-500 bp were excised from the gel and purified with the QIAquick gel extraction kit. Per the original workflow: Reads were cleaned using Trimmomatic, were merged into complete CDR3 sequences using FLASH, and were assigned to V(D)J germline segments using MiTCR. Clonal diversity was computed as the inverse Simpson's index with VDJtools. In-frame sequences without a premature stop codon were defined as productive reads. TCRdb reanalyzed the raw reads on its own, using fastp at Q25 for trimming and MiXCR for clone calling, and kept in-frame beta chains. CDR3 protein duplicates are merged, each entry listing the most common genes and DNA. None of the V and J calls come from the authors' own analysis; TCRdb made them. The sample data list about 77,000 distinct CDR3 sequences, and approximately 82% of these were observed just once. Of the sample, under 50% falls within the top ten clones.

Bulk unsorted tissue served as the source for RNA extraction, and RNA quality was assessed using a NanoDrop ND-1000 and an Agilent 2100. Normal lung samples were distant non-tumor tissue taken more than 3 cm from the tumor edge. All donors had newly diagnosed lung cancer, had not received prior chemotherapy, and were admitted for thoracic surgery in China between August and November 2014. Anyone who had undergone radiotherapy or chemotherapy before, or who had another cancer at the same time, was left out of the study. Pieces of surgical tissue measuring roughly 1-2.2 cm3 were kept in RNAlater solution and held at -80 degrees C until needed. As encoded in the germline V gene, CDR1 is MNHNS while CDR2 is SASEGT. Including the terminal cysteine and phenylalanine, the CDR3 comprises 15 residues. The sequence is cut down to CDR3 DNA, 45 bases in frame from base 1. The junction carries 11 bases between V and J, which are trimmed by 2 bases and 1 base respectively.

Sequenced input: distant non-tumor lung tissue. The receptor was isolated from a man between 65 and 80 years old with non-small cell lung cancer. This chain joins TRBV6-1 to TRBJ1-1, with no confident D gene call. The DNA sequence is as follows: TGTGCCAGCAGTGAATACAGTCTGACGAACACTGAAGCTTTCTTT. Its protein product is CASSEYSLTNTEAFF.